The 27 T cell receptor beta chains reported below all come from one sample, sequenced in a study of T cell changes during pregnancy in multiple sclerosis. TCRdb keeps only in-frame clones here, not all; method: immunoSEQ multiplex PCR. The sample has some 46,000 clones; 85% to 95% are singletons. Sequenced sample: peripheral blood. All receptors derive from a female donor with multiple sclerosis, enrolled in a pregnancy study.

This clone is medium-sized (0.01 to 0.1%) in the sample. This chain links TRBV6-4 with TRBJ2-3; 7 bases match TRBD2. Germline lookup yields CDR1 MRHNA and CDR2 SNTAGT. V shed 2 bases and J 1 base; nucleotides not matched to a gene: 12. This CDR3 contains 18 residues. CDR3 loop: CASSDQFTSSGGTDTQYF. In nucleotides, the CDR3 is TGTGCCAGCAGTGACCAGTTTACTAGCAGCGGGGGCACAGATACGCAGTATTTT.

The DNA for the CDR3 is TGTGCCAGCGCAAGGGGGGACCTCAAGACTACAGGGCAGTACTTC. Translation: CASARGDLKTTGQYF. This chain connects TRBV21-1 to TRBJ2-7. TRBV21-1 is reported as a pseudogene. CDR3 length: 15 amino acids.

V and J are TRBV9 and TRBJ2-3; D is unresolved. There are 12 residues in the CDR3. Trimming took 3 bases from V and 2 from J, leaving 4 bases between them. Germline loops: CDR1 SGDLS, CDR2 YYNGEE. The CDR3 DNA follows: TGTGCCAGCAGCGGTAACACAGATACGCAGTATTTT. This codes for CASSGNTDTQYF.

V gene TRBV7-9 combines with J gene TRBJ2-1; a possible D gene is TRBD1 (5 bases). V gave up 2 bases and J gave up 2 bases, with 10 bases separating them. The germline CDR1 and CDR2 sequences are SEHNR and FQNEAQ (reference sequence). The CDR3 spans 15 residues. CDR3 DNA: TGTGCCAGCAGCTTAAGGGGTAGTGCCTACAATGAGCAGTTCTTC. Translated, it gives CASSLRGSAYNEQFF.

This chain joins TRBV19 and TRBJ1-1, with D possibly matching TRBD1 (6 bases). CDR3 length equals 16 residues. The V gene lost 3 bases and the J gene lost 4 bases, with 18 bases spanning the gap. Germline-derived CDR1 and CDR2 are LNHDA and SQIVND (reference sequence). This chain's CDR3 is CASSMRIGGLGTEAFF. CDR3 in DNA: TGTGCCAGTAGTATGAGGATAGGGGGTCTGGGCACTGAAGCTTTCTTT.

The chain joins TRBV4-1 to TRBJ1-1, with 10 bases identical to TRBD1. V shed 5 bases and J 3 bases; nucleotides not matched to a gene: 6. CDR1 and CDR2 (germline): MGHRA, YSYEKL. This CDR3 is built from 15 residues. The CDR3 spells CASSGGQGGYTEAFF. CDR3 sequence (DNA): TGCGCCAGCAGCGGCGGACAGGGGGGGTACACTGAAGCTTTCTTT.

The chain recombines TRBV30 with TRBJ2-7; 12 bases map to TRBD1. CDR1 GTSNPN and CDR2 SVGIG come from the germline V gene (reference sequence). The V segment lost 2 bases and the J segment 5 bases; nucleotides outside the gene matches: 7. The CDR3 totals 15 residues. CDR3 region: CAWSPGQGAGDEQYF. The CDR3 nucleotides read TGTGCCTGGAGTCCGGGACAGGGGGCCGGCGACGAGCAGTACTTC.

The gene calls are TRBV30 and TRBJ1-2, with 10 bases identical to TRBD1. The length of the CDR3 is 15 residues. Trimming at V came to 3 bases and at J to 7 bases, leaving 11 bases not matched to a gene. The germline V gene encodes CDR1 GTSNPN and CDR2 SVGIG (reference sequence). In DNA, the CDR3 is TGTGCCTGGAGAGGAGACAGGGGGCGCCGGGGTGGCTACACCTTC. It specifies CAWRGDRGRRGGYTF.

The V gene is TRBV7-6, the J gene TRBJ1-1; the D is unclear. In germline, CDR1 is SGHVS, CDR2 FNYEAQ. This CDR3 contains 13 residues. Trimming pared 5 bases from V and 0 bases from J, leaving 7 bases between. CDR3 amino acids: CASSRMMNTEAFF. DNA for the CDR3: TGTGCCAGCAGCCGAATGATGAACACTGAAGCTTTCTTT. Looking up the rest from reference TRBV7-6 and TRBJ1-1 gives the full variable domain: GAGVSQSPRYKVTKRGQDVALRCDPISGHVSLYWYRQALGQGPEFLTYFNYEAQQDKSGLPNDRFSAERPEGSISTLTIQRTEQRDSAMYRCASSRMMNTEAFFGQGTRLTVV.

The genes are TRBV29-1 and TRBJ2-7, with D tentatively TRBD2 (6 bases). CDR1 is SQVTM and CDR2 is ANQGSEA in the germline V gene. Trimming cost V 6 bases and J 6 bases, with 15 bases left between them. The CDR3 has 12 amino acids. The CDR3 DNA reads TGCAGCGTGGGGGGACTGGAGATCGAGCAGTACTTC. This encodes CSVGGLEIEQYF.

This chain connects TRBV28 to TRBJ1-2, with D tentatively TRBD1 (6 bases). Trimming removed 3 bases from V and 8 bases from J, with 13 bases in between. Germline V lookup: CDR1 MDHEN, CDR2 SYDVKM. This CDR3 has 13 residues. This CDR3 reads CASSFGDRNGYTF. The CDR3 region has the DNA TGTGCCAGCAGTTTCGGAGACAGGAACGGCTACACCTTC.

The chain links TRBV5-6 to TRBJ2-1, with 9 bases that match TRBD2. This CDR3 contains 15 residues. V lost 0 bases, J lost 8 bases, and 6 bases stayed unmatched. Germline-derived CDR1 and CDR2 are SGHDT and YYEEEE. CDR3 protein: CASSLVPSGIDEQFF. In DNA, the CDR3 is TGTGCCAGCAGCTTGGTCCCTAGCGGGATTGATGAGCAGTTCTTC.

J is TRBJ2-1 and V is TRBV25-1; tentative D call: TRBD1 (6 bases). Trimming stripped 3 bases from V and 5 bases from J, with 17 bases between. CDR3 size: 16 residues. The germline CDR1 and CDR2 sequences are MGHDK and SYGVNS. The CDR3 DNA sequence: TGTGCCAGCAGTGATCTTACACAGGGAAGGAACAATGAGCAGTTCTTC. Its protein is CASSDLTQGRNNEQFF.

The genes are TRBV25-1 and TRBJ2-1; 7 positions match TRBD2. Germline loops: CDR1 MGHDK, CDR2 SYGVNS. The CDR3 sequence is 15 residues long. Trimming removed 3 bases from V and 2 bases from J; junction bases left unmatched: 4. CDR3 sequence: CASSDGDYPYNEQFF. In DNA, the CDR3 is TGTGCCAGCAGTGACGGGGACTACCCCTACAATGAGCAGTTCTTC.

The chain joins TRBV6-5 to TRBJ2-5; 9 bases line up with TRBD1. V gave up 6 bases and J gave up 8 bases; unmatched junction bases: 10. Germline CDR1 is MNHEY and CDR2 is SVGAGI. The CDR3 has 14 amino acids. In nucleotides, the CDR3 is TGTGCCAGCAGATCAACTGACAGGGGGGAAACCCAGTACTTC. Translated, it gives CASRSTDRGETQYF.

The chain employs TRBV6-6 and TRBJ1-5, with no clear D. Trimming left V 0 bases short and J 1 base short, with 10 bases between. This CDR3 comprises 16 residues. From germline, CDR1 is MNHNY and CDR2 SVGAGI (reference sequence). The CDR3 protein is CASSYSDSGSNQPQHF. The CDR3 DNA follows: TGTGCCAGCAGTTACTCTGACTCTGGGAGCAATCAGCCCCAGCATTTT.

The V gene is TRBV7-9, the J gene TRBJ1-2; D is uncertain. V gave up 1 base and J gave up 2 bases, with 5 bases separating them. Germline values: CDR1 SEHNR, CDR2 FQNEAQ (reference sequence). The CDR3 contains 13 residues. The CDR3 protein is CASSLDGNYGYTF. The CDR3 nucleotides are TGTGCCAGCAGCTTAGATGGGAACTATGGCTACACCTTC.

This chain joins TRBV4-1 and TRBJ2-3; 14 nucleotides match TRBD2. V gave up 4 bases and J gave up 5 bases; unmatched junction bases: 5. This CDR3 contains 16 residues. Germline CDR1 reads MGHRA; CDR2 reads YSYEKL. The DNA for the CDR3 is TGCGCCAGCAGCCTGAGACTAGCGGGAGGGCAAGATACGCAGTATTTT. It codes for CASSLRLAGGQDTQYF.

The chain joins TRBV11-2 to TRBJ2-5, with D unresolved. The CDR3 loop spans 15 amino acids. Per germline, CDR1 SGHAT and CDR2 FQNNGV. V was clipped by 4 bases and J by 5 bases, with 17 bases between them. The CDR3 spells CASSSDDPGRETQYF. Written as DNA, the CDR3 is TGTGCCAGCAGCTCCGATGACCCTGGGCGCGAGACCCAGTACTTC.

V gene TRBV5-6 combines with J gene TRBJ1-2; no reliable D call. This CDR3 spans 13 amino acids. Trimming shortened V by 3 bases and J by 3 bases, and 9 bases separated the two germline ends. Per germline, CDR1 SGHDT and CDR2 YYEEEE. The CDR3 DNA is TGTGCCAGCAGCTCCCGACGGGACTATGGCTACACCTTC. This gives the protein CASSSRRDYGYTF.

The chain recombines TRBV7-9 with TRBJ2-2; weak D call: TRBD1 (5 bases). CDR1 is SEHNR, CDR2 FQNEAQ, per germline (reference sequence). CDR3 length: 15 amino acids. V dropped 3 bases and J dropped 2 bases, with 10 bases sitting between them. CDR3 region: CASSLQDTNTGELFF. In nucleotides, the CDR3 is TGTGCCAGCAGCTTGCAGGACACCAACACCGGGGAGCTGTTTTTT.

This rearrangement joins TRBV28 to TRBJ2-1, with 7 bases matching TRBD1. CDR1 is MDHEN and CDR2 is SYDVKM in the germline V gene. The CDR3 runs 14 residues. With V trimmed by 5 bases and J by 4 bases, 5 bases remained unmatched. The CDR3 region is CASSMGTDYNEQFF. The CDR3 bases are TGTGCCAGCAGTATGGGGACAGATTACAATGAGCAGTTCTTC. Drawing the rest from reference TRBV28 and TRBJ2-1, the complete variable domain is DVKVTQSSRYLVKRTGEKVFLECVQDMDHENMFWYRQDPGLGLRLIYFSYDVKMKEKGDIPEGYSVSREKKERFSLILESASTNQTSMYLCASSMGTDYNEQFFGPGTRLTVL.

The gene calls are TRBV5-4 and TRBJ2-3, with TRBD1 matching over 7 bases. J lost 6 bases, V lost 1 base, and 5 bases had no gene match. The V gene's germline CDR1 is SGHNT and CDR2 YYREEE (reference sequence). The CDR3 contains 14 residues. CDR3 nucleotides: TGTGCCAGCAGCTTGCGACAGGGTGAGGATACGCAGTATTTT. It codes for CASSLRQGEDTQYF. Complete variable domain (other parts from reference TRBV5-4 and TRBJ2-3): ETGVTQSPTHLIKTRGQQVTLRCSSQSGHNTVSWYQQALGQGPQFIFQYYREEENGRGNFPPRFSGLQFPNYSSELNVNALELDDSALYLCASSLRQGEDTQYFGPGTRLTVL.

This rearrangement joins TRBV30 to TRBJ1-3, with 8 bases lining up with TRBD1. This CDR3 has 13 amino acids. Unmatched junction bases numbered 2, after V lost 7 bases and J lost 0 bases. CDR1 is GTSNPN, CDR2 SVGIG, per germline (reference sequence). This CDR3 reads CASDRGSGNTIYF. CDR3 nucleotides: TGTGCCTCCGACAGGGGCTCTGGAAACACCATATATTTT.

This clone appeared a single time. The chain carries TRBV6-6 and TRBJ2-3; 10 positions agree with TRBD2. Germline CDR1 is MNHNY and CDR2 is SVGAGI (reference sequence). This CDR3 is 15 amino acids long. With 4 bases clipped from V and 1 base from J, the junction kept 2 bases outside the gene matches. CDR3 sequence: CASSSGTSGTDTQYF. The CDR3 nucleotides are TGTGCCAGCAGTTCCGGGACTAGCGGCACAGATACGCAGTATTTT.

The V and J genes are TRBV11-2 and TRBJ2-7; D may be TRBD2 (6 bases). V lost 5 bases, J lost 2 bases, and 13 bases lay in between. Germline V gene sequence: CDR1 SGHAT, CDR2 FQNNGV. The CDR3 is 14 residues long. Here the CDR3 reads CASSMTRIPYEQYF. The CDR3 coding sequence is TGTGCCAGCAGCATGACTAGGATCCCCTACGAGCAGTACTTC.

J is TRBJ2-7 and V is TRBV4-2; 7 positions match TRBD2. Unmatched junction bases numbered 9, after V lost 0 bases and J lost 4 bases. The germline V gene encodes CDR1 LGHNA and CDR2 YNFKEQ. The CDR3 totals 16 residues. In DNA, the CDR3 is TGTGCCAGCAGCCAAGAAGGAGCGGGGAAGGAGTACGAGCAGTACTTC. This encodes CASSQEGAGKEYEQYF.